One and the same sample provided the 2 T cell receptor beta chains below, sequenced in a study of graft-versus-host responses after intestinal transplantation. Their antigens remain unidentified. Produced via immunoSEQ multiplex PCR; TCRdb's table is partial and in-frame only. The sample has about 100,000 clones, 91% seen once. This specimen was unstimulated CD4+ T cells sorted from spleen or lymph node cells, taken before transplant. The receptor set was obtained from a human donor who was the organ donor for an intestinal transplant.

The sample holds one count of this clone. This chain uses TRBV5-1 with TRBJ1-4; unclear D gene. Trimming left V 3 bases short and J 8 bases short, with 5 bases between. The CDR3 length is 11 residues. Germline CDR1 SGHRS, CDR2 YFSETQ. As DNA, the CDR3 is TGCGCCAGCAGCTCGGAGGAAAAACTGTTTTTT. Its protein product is CASSSEEKLFF.

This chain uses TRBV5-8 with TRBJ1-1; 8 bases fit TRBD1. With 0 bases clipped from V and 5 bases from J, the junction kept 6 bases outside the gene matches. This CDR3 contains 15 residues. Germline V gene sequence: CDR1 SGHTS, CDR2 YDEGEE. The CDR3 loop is CASSLGRGRETEAFF. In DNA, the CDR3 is TGTGCCAGCAGCTTGGGCAGGGGGCGCGAGACTGAAGCTTTCTTT.